This entry concerns a single T cell receptor (beta chain). The CDR3 has 15 amino acids. In the study's own analysis: Nucleated cell counts were estimated from reference gene primer amplification. Clones were read by immunoSEQ multiplex PCR, and TCRdb kept only the in-frame ones, dropping some. Clonal size and the V and J genes are those of that table, whereas D and trimming came from the DNA. Of 150,000 to 200,000 clones in the sample, about 93% were seen once. The entry originates in a study of blood T cell repertoires in COVID-19. At the level of the study: Samples of COVID-19 (acute and convalescent) were obtained from the United States, Italy and Spain. PBMCs, B-cell-depleted T cells, or T cells provided the cDNA or gDNA that made up the material.

This chain joins TRBV12-1 and TRBJ2-1; the table calls TRBD1, which could not be checked here. TRBV12-1 is described as a pseudogene. Sequencing was performed on peripheral blood. The receptor was derived from a man in his fifties with acute or convalescent COVID-19. CDR3 in amino acids: CASSLYSHLNNEQFF. For the CDR3, the DNA is TGTGCCAGCAGCCTCTACAGCCATTTGAACAATGAGCAGTTCTTC.